This T cell receptor (beta chain) is drawn from a study of T cell clonotyping in hematopoietic cell transplantation. Worth noting for this clone: What it binds is unknown.

Time point described: recipient sample about 28 days before transplant, after cytoreduction. Recipients were bled about 28 days pretransplant and at posttransplant days 30, 100, 180. Measured with immunoSEQ multiplex PCR; TCRdb has only the in-frame clones, and not every one. The sample consists of about 18,000 clones, more than 75% of them appearing once. Study results and limitations: No sorting was done, leaving CD4 and CD8 contributions mixed.

The germline CDR1 and CDR2 sequences are SEHNR and FQNEAQ (reference sequence). The CDR3 contains 12 residues. Trimming cost V 5 bases and J 6 bases; bases outside gene matches: 3. This receptor was taken from a man in his forties or fifties with acute myeloid leukemia. Some clones in this sample may be carry-over from other donors' samples. Source: peripheral blood mononuclear cells, taken before stem cell transplant. The chain uses TRBV7-9 and TRBJ1-1, with 7 bases lining up with TRBD1. The CDR3, as DNA: TGTGCCAGCAGCGGACAGGACGCTGAAGCTTTCTTT. Amino acid sequence: CASSGQDAEAFF. The variable domain in full, completed from reference TRBV7-9 and TRBJ1-1, reads DTGVSQNPRHKITKRGQNVTFRCDPISEHNRLYWYRQTLGQGPEFLTYFQNEAQLEKSRLLSDRFSAERPKGSFSTLEIQRTEQGDSAMYLCASSGQDAEAFFGQGTRLTVV.